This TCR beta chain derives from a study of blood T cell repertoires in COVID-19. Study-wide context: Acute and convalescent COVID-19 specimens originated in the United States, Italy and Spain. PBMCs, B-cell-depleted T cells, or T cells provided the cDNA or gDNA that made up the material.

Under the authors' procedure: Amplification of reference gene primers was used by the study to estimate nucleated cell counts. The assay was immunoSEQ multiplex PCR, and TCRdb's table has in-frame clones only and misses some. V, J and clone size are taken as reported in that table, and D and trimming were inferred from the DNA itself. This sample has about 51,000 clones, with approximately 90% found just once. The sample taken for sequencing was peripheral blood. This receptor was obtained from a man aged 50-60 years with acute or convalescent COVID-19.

Here the CDR3 DNA reads TGTGCCAGCAAGGCGGGGAACTATGGCTACACCTTC. Translating it yields CASKAGNYGYTF. The J gene is TRBJ1-2, the V gene TRBV6-5; D unclear. Germline lookup yields CDR1 MNHEY and CDR2 SVGAGI. CDR3 length: 12 amino acids. V lost 7 bases, J lost 2 bases, and 8 bases lay in between.